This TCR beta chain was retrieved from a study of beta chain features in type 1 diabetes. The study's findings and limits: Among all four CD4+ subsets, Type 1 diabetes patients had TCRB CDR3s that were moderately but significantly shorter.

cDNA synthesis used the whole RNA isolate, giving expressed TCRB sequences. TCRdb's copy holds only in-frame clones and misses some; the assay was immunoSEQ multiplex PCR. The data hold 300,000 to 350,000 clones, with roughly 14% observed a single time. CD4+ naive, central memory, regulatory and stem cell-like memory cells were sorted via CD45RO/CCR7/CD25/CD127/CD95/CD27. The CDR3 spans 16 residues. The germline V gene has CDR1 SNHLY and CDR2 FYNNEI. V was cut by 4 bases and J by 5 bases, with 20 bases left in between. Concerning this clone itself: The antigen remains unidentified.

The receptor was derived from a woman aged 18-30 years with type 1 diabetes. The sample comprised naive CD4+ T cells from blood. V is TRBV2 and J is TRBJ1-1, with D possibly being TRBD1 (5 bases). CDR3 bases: TGTGCCAGCAGTGGCAGGACAAATAGGGCAGAAACTGAAGCTTTCTTT. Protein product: CASSGRTNRAETEAFF.